The 27 T cell receptor beta chains below all came from one sample that was sequenced in a study of T cells in localized non-small cell lung cancer. Libraries were prepared by immunoSEQ multiplex PCR; TCRdb keeps only in-frame clonotypes and omits some of them. The data show fewer than 45,000 clones, with more than 75% seen just once and around 6.4% held by the top ten. The material sequenced was peripheral blood, taken before any cancer treatment. Every receptor here comes from a man between 40 and 70 years old with stage I lung adenocarcinoma.

The rearrangement joins TRBV30 to TRBJ2-3; 7 bases line up with TRBD1. V lost 4 bases to trimming and J lost 3 bases; unmatched junction nucleotides: 7. The CDR3 consists of 14 residues. The germline CDR1 and CDR2 sequences are GTSNPN and SVGIG (reference sequence). The CDR3 spells CAWNRGGRTDTQYF. The CDR3 nucleotides read TGTGCCTGGAATAGAGGGGGCAGAACAGATACGCAGTATTTT.

The chain carries TRBV11-3 and TRBJ1-4; D is ambiguous. Germline CDR1 reads SGHNT; CDR2 reads YENEEA. The V end was cut by 5 bases, the J end by 8 bases, with 9 bases between. CDR3 size: 12 residues. CDR3 sequence (DNA): TGTGCCAGCAGCCCTCCCGGCGAAAAACTGTTTTTT. Translating gives CASSPPGEKLFF.

This clone was recorded once. V is TRBV6-5 and J is TRBJ1-2; D might be TRBD1 (5 bases). The CDR3 contains 15 residues. The germline V and J ends were trimmed by 4 bases and 1 base, with 13 bases remaining between them. The V gene's germline CDR1 is MNHEY and CDR2 SVGAGI. CDR3 protein: CASSSRDGGNYGYTF. CDR3 nucleotides: TGTGCCAGCAGTTCGCGGGACGGGGGTAACTATGGCTACACCTTC.

This chain connects TRBV28 to TRBJ2-5; maybe TRBD1 (6 bases). The CDR3 is 15 amino acids. V was pared by 7 bases and J by 1 base, with 16 bases between. Germline V gene data show CDR1 as MDHEN and CDR2 as SYDVKM. The CDR3 protein is CASIPGQGVQETQYF. CDR3 nucleotides: TGTGCCAGCATTCCGGGACAAGGGGTCCAAGAGACCCAGTACTTC.

This clone appeared a few times. The chain links TRBV7-3 to TRBJ2-7; the match to TRBD1 covers 10 bases. The V gene end was trimmed by 2 bases and the J gene end by 2 bases; junction bases not matched to a gene: 3. Looked up from germline, CDR1 is SGHTA and CDR2 is FQGTGA. This CDR3 region has 15 residues. CDR3 residues: CASSLAGTGAYEQYF. The CDR3 nucleotides are TGTGCCAGCAGCTTAGCCGGGACAGGGGCCTACGAGCAGTACTTC.

This clone was seen just once. Distinct nucleotide sequences in the sample also encode this CDR3. The chain has TRBV5-1 and TRBJ2-1; 9 nucleotides align to TRBD2. V dropped 2 bases and J dropped 0; count of bases not matched to a gene: 0. This CDR3 comprises 15 residues. Germline-derived CDR1 and CDR2 are SGHRS and YFSETQ. CDR3 nucleotide sequence: TGCGCCAGCAGCTTTAGCGGGAGCTCCTACAATGAGCAGTTCTTC. Its translation is CASSFSGSSYNEQFF.

This chain joins TRBV6-6 and TRBJ2-5, with TRBD2 matching over 7 bases. The CDR3 length is 15 residues. After removal of 8 bases from V and 6 bases from J, the junction contained 15 bases not matched to a gene. Germline V gene sequence: CDR1 MNHNY, CDR2 SVGAGI (reference sequence). CDR3 residues: CASSDGGREGKTQYF. In DNA, the CDR3 is TGTGCCAGCTCTGATGGGGGGAGGGAGGGAAAGACCCAGTACTTC.

The V gene is TRBV5-1, the J gene TRBJ1-5, with TRBD1 matching 8 bases. The CDR3 covers 15 residues. V lost 4 bases to trimming and J lost 5 bases; unmatched junction nucleotides: 8. Germline CDR1 is SGHRS and CDR2 is YFSETQ. Written as DNA, the CDR3 is TGCGCCAGCAGCAAAGAGGGACAGGAGCATCAGCCCCAGCATTTT. Amino acids: CASSKEGQEHQPQHF.

The rearrangement links TRBV4-1 to TRBJ2-1; 8 bases agree with TRBD1. Germline V gene data show CDR1 as MGHRA and CDR2 as YSYEKL. The CDR3 is made up of 16 amino acids. V lost 4 bases, J lost 1 base, and 6 bases stayed unmatched. CDR3 DNA: TGCGCCAGCAGCCGAGAACAGGGGGATTCCTACAATGAGCAGTTCTTC. Translated, it gives CASSREQGDSYNEQFF.

This clone has just a few counts. The chain combines TRBV5-1 with TRBJ1-5; no clear D gene. Trimming pared 5 bases from V and 3 bases from J, leaving 12 bases between. The CDR3 runs to 14 residues. Germline values: CDR1 SGHRS, CDR2 YFSETQ. CDR3 sequence: CASSPSGNNQPQHF. CDR3 coding DNA: TGCGCCAGCAGTCCCTCCGGAAACAATCAGCCCCAGCATTTT.

The J gene is TRBJ2-1, the V gene TRBV10-3, with 12 bases aligning to TRBD2. Trimming at V came to 10 bases and at J to 3 bases, leaving 10 bases not matched to a gene. Per the germline V gene, CDR1 is ENHRY and CDR2 is SYGVKD. The CDR3 sequence is 16 residues long. CDR3 amino acids: CATTTSGSGDYNEQFF. The CDR3 DNA is TGTGCCACCACGACTAGCGGGAGTGGGGACTACAATGAGCAGTTCTTC.

This clone was recorded a few times. J is TRBJ1-2 and V is TRBV28; D is undetermined. The CDR3 loop spans 12 amino acids. The V gene lost 7 bases and the J gene lost 4 bases, with 10 bases spanning the gap. In germline, CDR1 is MDHEN, CDR2 SYDVKM. CDR3 in DNA: TGTGCCAGCACCAGGCCGGGCTATGGCTACACCTTC. This encodes CASTRPGYGYTF.

This clone appeared once. The V and J genes are TRBV7-2 and TRBJ2-2; TRBD2 agrees at 10 bases. V trimming: 4 bases; J trimming: 4 bases; junction bases outside the gene matches: 3. CDR1 is SGHTA and CDR2 is FQGNSA in the germline V gene. The CDR3 covers 15 residues. The CDR3 is CASSWTSGLTGELFF. CDR3 in DNA: TGTGCCAGCAGCTGGACTAGCGGACTCACCGGGGAGCTGTTTTTT.

J is TRBJ1-3 and V is TRBV19; D is undetermined. CDR1 and CDR2 from the germline V gene are LNHDA and SQIVND (reference sequence). There are 14 residues in the CDR3. With 3 bases removed from V and 4 bases from J, the gap between germline ends came to 10 bases. The CDR3 nucleotides read TGTGCCAGTAGTATGAGTCAACAGGGAAACACCATATATTTT. Translation gives CASSMSQQGNTIYF.

The genes are TRBV27 and TRBJ2-2; the match to TRBD2 covers 7 bases. J was trimmed by 5 bases and V by 1 base; bases with no gene match: 10. Per germline, CDR1 MNHEY and CDR2 SMNVEV (reference sequence). CDR3 size: 17 residues. Written as DNA, the CDR3 is TGTGCCAGCAGTTTATTCGCCCTAACTAGCGAAACCGGGGAGCTGTTTTTT. Translated: CASSLFALTSETGELFF.

The rearrangement uses TRBV7-6 and TRBJ1-1; the D is unclear. The CDR3 is made up of 15 amino acids. Trimming removed 5 bases from V and 8 bases from J, with 21 bases in between. Looked up from germline, CDR1 is SGHVS and CDR2 is FNYEAQ. This CDR3 reads CASSPQLAAGTEAFF. The DNA of the CDR3 is TGTGCCAGCAGCCCGCAGCTTGCGGCCGGAACGGAAGCTTTCTTT.

The V call is TRBV9, the J call TRBJ2-5; D possibly matches TRBD1 or TRBD2 (5 bases each). The V gene's germline CDR1 is SGDLS and CDR2 YYNGEE. V lost 2 bases and J 4 bases, leaving 12 bases between the germline ends. This CDR3 region has 14 residues. The CDR3 nucleotides are TGTGCCAGCAGCGTTGGGGGTGGAGGAGAGACCCAGTACTTC. Translating gives CASSVGGGGETQYF.

V is TRBV6-6 and J is TRBJ2-7; TRBD1 aligns across 9 bases. The CDR3 spans 14 residues. CDR1 is MNHNY and CDR2 is SVGAGI in the germline V gene (reference sequence). Trimming took 6 bases from V and 2 from J; bases not matched to a gene: 5. CDR3: CASSLGTGTYEQYF. The CDR3 DNA is TGTGCCAGCAGCCTCGGGACAGGGACCTACGAGCAGTACTTC.

The chain combines TRBV2 with TRBJ1-3; unclear D gene. Germline V CDR1 and CDR2: SNHLY, FYNNEI. The CDR3 consists of 13 residues. Between the trimmed V and J ends, which lost 4 bases and 2 bases, there was a span of 6 bases. CDR3 loop: CASSGTAGNTIYF. The DNA for the CDR3 is TGTGCCAGCAGTGGGACGGCTGGAAACACCATATATTTT.

The chain combines TRBV4-1 with TRBJ2-3; no definite D call. V lost 1 base to trimming and J lost 4 bases, with 6 bases between them. This CDR3 has 13 amino acids. The germline CDR1 and CDR2 sequences are MGHRA and YSYEKL. This CDR3 is CASSQARPDTQYF. The CDR3 region has the DNA TGCGCCAGCAGCCAAGCAAGACCAGATACGCAGTATTTT.

The V gene is TRBV18, the J gene TRBJ2-1; TRBD2 matches at 8 bases. CDR1 KGHSH and CDR2 LQKENI come from the germline V gene. Unmatched junction bases numbered 8, after V lost 6 bases and J lost 7 bases. The CDR3 covers 14 residues. For the CDR3, the DNA is TGTGCCAGCTCCCAAGTTCGGGGGGGAAATGAGCAGTTCTTC. It translates to CASSQVRGGNEQFF.

The chain recombines TRBV30 with TRBJ1-1; the D is unclear. With 4 bases removed from V and 1 base from J, the gap between germline ends came to 7 bases. The CDR3 runs to 12 residues. Per the germline V gene, CDR1 is GTSNPN and CDR2 is SVGIG (reference sequence). The CDR3 DNA reads as TGTGCCTGGACGGCGGGGAACACTGAAGCTTTCTTT. It specifies CAWTAGNTEAFF.

This clone was counted only a few times. The V and J genes are TRBV27 and TRBJ2-7; possibly TRBD2 for D (5 bases). CDR3 length: 14 amino acids. Trimming removed 4 bases from V and 4 bases from J, with 14 bases in between. Germline V gene lookup returns CDR1 MNHEY and CDR2 SMNVEV (reference sequence). The CDR3 loop reads CASSSGNAIYEQYF. In DNA form, the CDR3 reads TGTGCCAGCAGTTCCGGGAACGCTATATACGAGCAGTACTTC.

This chain uses TRBV6-5 with TRBJ2-3; D gene ambiguous. Germline CDR1 is MNHEY and CDR2 is SVGAGI. With 4 bases removed from V and 4 bases from J, the gap between germline ends came to 6 bases. The length of the CDR3 is 12 residues. CDR3 DNA sequence: TGTGCCAGCAGTTCCCACCCAGATACGCAGTATTTT. It specifies CASSSHPDTQYF.

The V and J genes are TRBV5-4 and TRBJ2-7; weak D call: TRBD2 (6 bases). The germline V and J ends were trimmed by 7 bases and 6 bases, with 23 bases remaining between them. This CDR3 spans 15 amino acids. Germline V gives CDR1 SGHNT, CDR2 YYREEE (reference sequence). CDR3 sequence: CASADGGGMEVEQYF. CDR3 in DNA: TGTGCCAGCGCTGATGGTGGGGGGATGGAGGTCGAGCAGTACTTC.

V is TRBV7-2 and J is TRBJ2-1; no reliable D call. This CDR3 region has 16 residues. From germline, CDR1 is SGHTA and CDR2 FQGNSA. The V gene lost 5 bases and the J gene lost 0 bases, with 14 bases spanning the gap. CDR3 nucleotides: TGTGCCAGCAGCCGCGCCTCATCTGCCTCCTACAATGAGCAGTTCTTC. Protein: CASSRASSASYNEQFF.

The V and J genes are TRBV5-1 and TRBJ2-5; D is perhaps TRBD1 or TRBD2 (6 bases each). V lost 4 bases, J lost 0 bases, and 13 bases lay in between. CDR1 and CDR2 (germline): SGHRS, YFSETQ. The CDR3 runs 15 residues. The CDR3: CASSPTRGYQETQYF. CDR3 sequence (DNA): TGCGCCAGCAGCCCGACTAGGGGGTACCAAGAGACCCAGTACTTC.